This T cell receptor (beta chain) was captured in a study of blood T cell repertoires in COVID-19. For the study at large: The United States, Italy and Spain provided the acute and convalescent COVID-19 samples. T cells, B-cell-depleted T cells, or PBMCs provided the cDNA or gDNA that served as material.

Source study methods: For nucleated cells, counts were estimated from reference gene primer amplification. Sequencing used immunoSEQ multiplex PCR; TCRdb keeps in-frame clones, though not all of them. V, J and clone size reflect that table, while D and trimming were determined from the DNA. The sample has about 160,000 clones, 60% to 85% seen once. Germline V gives CDR1 MNHEY, CDR2 SVGAGI. The CDR3 runs 14 residues. V lost 7 bases and J lost 4; bases outside the gene matches: 6. The sample consisted of peripheral blood. The genes are TRBV6-5 and TRBJ1-5, with TRBD1 identical over 8 bases. The receptor's source is a man aged 70 or older with acute or convalescent COVID-19. The CDR3 DNA reads TGTGCCAGCACCAAGACAGGGGCAAATCAGCCCCAGCATTTT. Translating it yields CASTKTGANQPQHF.